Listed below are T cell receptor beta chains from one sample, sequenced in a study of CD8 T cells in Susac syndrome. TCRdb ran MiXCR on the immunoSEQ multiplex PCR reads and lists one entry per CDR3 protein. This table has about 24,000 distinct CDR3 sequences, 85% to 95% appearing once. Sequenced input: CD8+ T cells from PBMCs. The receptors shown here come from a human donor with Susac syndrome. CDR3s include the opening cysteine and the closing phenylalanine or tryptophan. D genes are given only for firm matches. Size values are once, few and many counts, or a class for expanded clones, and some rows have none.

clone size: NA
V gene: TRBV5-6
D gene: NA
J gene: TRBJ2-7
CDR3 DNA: TGTGCCAGCAGCTTCCAGGAATCATACGAGCAGTACTTC
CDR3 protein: CASSFQESYEQYF

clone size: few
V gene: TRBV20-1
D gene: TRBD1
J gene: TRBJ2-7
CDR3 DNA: TGCAGTGCGGGACCGGGACAGGGAGGCGAGCAGTACTTC
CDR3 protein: CSAGPGQGGEQYF

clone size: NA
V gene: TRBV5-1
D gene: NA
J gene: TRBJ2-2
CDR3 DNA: TGCGCCAGCAGCTTGGAGCCTGGGGGCAGTTTTGGCGGGGAGCTGTTTTTT
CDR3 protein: CASSLEPGGSFGGELFF

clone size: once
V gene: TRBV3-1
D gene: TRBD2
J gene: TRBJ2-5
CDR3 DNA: TGTGCCAGCAGCCAAGGGGTTAGCGGGGCAGAGACCCAGTACTTC
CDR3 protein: CASSQGVSGAETQYF

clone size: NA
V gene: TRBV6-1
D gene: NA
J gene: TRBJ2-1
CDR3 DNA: TGTGCCAGCAGTGGGGGAGCGGGCCGCTACAATGAGCAGTTCTTC
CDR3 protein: CASSGGAGRYNEQFF

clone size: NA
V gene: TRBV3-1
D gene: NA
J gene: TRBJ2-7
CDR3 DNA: TGTGCCAGCAGCCAAGTGTACAACGACTACGAGCAGTACTTC
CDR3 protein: CASSQVYNDYEQYF

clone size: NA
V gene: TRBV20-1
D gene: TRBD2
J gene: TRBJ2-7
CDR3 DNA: TGCAGTGCTAGAGGCGGGGAGACTAGCGTCGAGCAGTACTTC
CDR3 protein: CSARGGETSVEQYF

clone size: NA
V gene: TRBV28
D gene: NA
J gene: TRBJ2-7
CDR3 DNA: TGTGCCAGCAGTTTATTTGGGTCCGTATTCTCCTACGAGCAGTACTTC
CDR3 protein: CASSLFGSVFSYEQYF

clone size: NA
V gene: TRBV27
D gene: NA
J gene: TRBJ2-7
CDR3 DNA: TGTGCCAGCAGCCCTAGGCAGAACGAGCAGTACTTC
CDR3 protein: CASSPRQNEQYF

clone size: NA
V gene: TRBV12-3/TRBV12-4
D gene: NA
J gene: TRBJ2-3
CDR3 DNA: TGTGCCAGCACACGGGACGATACGCAGTATTTT
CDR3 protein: CASTRDDTQYF

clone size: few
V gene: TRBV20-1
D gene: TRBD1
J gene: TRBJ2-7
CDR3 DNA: TGCAGTGCTAGAGGGACAGGGGGTGTTGCGACTTACGAGCAGTACTTC
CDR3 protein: CSARGTGGVATYEQYF

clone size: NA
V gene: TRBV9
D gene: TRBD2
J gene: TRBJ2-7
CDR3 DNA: TGTGCCAGCAGCGTGGCTAGCGGGGGGTCCGGGGCCTACGAGCAGTACTTC
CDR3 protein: CASSVASGGSGAYEQYF

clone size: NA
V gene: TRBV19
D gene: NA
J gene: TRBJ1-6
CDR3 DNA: TGTGCCAGCCAACAGGGACGCTCCTATAATTCACCCCTCCACTTT
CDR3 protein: CASQQGRSYNSPLHF

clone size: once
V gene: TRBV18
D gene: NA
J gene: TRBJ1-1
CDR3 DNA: TGTGCCAGCTCACCACCCGTCTTGGGAGGCACTGAAGCTTTCTTT
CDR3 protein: CASSPPVLGGTEAFF

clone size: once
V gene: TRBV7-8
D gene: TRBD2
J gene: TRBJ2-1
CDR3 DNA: TGTGCCAGCTGTGGGAGTAGCGGGGTCTCCTACAATGAGCAGTTCTTC
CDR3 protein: CASCGSSGVSYNEQFF

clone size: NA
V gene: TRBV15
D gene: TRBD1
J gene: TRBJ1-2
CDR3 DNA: TGTGCCACCAGCATCGGCAGGGGGCTTGGCTACACCTTC
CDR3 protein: CATSIGRGLGYTF

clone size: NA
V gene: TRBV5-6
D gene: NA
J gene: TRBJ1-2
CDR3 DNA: TGTGCCAGCAGCTCGGACATAGGGTATATCGGCTACACCTTC
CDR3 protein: CASSSDIGYIGYTF

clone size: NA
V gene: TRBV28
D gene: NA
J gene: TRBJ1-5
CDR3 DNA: TGTGCCAGCAGTTTACTCACCGGGTGGGATCAGCCCCAGCATTTT
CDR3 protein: CASSLLTGWDQPQHF

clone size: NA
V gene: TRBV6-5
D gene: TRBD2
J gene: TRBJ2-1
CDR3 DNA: TGTGCCAGCAGTACAAGCGGGGGTATTTGGAGTGAGCAGTTCTTC
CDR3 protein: CASSTSGGIWSEQFF

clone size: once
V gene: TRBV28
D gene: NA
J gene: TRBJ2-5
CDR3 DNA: TGTGCCAGCAGTTTATACCAAGGGGAGACCCAGTACTTC
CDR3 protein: CASSLYQGETQYF

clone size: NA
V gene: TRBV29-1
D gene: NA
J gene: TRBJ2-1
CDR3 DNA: TGCAGCGTCATAATGGGGGCAGGGCACGAGCAGTTCTTC
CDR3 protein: CSVIMGAGHEQFF

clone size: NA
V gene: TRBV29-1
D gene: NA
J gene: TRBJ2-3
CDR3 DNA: TGCAGCGTTGAAGAATATGTGGATACGCAGTATTTT
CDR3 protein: CSVEEYVDTQYF

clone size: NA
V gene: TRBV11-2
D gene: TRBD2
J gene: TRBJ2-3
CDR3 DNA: TGTGCCAGCAGCTTAGCGGGACTAGCGGAAAACACAGATACGCAGTATTTT
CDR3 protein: CASSLAGLAENTDTQYF

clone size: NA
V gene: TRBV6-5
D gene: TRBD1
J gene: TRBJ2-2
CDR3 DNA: TGTGCCAGCAGTTACGGGGCAGCAGGGGGCACCGGGGAGCTGTTTTTT
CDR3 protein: CASSYGAAGGTGELFF

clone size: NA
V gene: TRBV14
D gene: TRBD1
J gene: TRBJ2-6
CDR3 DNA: TGTGCCAGCAGTCCTACAGGGGGCCCCTTTTCTGGGGCCAACGTCCTGACTTTC
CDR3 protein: CASSPTGGPFSGANVLTF

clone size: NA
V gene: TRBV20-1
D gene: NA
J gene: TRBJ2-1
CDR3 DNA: TGCAGTGCTAGAGATCCCCTTCAAGCGGGTTACAATGAGCAGTTCTTC
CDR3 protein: CSARDPLQAGYNEQFF

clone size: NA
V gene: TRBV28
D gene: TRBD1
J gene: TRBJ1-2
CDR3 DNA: TGTGCCAGCAGCCTTGGATGGGACAGCAACTATGGCTACACCTTC
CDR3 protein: CASSLGWDSNYGYTF

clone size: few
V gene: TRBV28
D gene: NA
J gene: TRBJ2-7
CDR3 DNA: TGTGCCAGCAGTGCCCGGTACGAGCAGTACTTC
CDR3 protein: CASSARYEQYF

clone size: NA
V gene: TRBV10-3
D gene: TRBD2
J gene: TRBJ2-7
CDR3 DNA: TGTGCCATCAGTGCCAGCGGGGGGGCCGGCGAGCAGTACTTC
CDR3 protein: CAISASGGAGEQYF

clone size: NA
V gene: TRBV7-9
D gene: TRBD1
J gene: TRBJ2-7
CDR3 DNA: TGTGCCAGCAGCCCCCGGGACAGGGCCTACGAGCAGTACTTC
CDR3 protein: CASSPRDRAYEQYF

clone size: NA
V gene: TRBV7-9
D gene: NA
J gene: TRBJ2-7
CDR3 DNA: TGTGCCAGCAGCTTAGTTTTGACAGACGAGCAGTACTTC
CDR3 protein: CASSLVLTDEQYF

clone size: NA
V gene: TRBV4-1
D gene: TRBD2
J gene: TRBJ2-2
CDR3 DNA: TGCGCCAGCAGCCAATGGAGCGGGGTCACCGGGGAGCTGTTTTTT
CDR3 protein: CASSQWSGVTGELFF

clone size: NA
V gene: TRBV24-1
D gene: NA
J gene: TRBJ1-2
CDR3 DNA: TGTGCCACCAGTGATCTCGAGGGGTATGGCTACACCTTC
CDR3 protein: CATSDLEGYGYTF

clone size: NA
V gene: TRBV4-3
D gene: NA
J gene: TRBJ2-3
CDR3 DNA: TGCGCCAGCAGCCAAGGGGTCGGGAAGAACACAGATACGCAGTATTTT
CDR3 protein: CASSQGVGKNTDTQYF

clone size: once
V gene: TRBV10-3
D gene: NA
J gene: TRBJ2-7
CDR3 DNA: TGTGCCATCAGTGAGATCGGGGCCGGCTCCTACGAGCAGTACTTC
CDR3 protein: CAISEIGAGSYEQYF

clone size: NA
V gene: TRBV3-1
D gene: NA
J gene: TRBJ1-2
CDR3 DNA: TGTGCCAGCAGCCAAGCGCCCTTGGGGGGCAATGGCTACACCTTC
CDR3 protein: CASSQAPLGGNGYTF

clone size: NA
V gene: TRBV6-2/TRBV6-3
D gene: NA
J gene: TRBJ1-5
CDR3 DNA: TGTGCCAGCAGTTGGGAGACAGAGGCAATGGGGCCCCAGCATTTT
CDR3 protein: CASSWETEAMGPQHF

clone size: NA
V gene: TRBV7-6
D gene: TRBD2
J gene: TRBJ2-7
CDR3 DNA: TGTGCCAGCAGCCCTGGGACTAGCGGGGGGGCCGAGCAGTACTTC
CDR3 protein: CASSPGTSGGAEQYF

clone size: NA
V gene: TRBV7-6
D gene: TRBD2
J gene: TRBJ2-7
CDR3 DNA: TGTGCCAGCAGCTTAGGTAGCGGGGGAACCTACGAGCAGTACTTC
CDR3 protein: CASSLGSGGTYEQYF

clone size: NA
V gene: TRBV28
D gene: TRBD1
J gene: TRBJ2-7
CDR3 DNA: TGTGCCAGCACCATGGCCGGGACAGGGGGTGAGCAGTACTTC
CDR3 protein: CASTMAGTGGEQYF

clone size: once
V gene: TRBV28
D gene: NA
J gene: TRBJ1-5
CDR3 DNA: TGTGCCAGCAGTTTATACAGGGCTAGCAATCAGCCCCAGCATTTT
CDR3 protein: CASSLYRASNQPQHF

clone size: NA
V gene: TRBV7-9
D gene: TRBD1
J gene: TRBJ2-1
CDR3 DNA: TGTGCCAGCAGCCCCCGGACAGGCGACGCCTACAATGAGCAGTTCTTC
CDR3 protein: CASSPRTGDAYNEQFF

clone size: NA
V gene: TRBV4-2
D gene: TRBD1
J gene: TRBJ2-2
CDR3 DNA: TGTGCCAGCAGCCAAGATCGACAGGGGAGCGGGGAGCTGTTTTTT
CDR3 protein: CASSQDRQGSGELFF

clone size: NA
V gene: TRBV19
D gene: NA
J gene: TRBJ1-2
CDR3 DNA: TGTGCCAGTAGCGCATCAGGGGTCTATGGCTACACCTTC
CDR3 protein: CASSASGVYGYTF

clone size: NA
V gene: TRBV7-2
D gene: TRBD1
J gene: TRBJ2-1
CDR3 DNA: TGTGCCAGCAGCGGGACGGACAGGGTAAAGCAGTTCTTC
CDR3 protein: CASSGTDRVKQFF

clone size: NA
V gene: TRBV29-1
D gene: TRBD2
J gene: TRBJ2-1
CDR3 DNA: TGCAGCGTTGGGTCCCTGCGGGGAGGGTGGGGTGAGCGTTTCTTC
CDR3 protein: CSVGSLRGGWGERFF

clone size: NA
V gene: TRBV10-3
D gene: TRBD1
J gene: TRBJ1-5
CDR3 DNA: TGTGCCATCAGTGAACAGGAGACAGGGGGCTATCGACAGCCCCAGCATTTT
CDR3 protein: CAISEQETGGYRQPQHF

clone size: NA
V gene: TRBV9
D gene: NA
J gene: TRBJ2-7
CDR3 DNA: TGTGCCAGCAGCGTACGCGACAGCTCCTACGAGCAGTACTTC
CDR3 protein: CASSVRDSSYEQYF

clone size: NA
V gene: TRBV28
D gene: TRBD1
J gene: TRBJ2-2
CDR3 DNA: TGTGCCAGCAGTCCTGACAGGGGGCCCACCGGGGAGCTGTTTTTT
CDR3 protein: CASSPDRGPTGELFF

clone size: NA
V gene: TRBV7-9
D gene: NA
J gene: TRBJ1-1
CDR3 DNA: TGTGCCAGCAGCTTCGGGTACACTGAAGCTTTCTTT
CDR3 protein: CASSFGYTEAFF

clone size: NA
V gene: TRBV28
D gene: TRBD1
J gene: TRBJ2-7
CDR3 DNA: TGTGCCAGCAGTTTATACACAGGGGCGAACGAGCAGTACTTC
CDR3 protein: CASSLYTGANEQYF

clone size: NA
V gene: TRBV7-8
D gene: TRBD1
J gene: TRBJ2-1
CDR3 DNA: TGTGCCAGCAGCGAAGGGGGTAGGGGGCCGGCGCAGAATGAGCAGTTCTTC
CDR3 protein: CASSEGGRGPAQNEQFF

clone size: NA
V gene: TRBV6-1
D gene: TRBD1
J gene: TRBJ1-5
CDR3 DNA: TGTGCCAGCAGTCGGGCCTCCGGGACAGCCTCCGGCAATCAGCCCCAGCATTTT
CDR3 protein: CASSRASGTASGNQPQHF

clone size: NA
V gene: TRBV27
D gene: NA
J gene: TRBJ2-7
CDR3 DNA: TGTGCCAGCAGTTTATCGATGGATTACGAGCAGTACTTC
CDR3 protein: CASSLSMDYEQYF